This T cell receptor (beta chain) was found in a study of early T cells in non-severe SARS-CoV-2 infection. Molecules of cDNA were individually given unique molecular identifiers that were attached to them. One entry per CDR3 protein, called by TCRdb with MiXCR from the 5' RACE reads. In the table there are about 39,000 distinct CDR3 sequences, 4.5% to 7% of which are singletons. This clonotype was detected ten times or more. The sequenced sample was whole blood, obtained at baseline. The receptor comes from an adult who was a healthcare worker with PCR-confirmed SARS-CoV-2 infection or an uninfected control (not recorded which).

CDR3 region: CAWSLWPFGEFNQPQHF. The CDR3 DNA reads TGTGCCTGGAGTCTCTGGCCCTTCGGGGAGTTCAATCAGCCCCAGCATTTT. V gene TRBV30 combines with J gene TRBJ1-5; D is unresolved. Germline CDR1 is GTSNPN and CDR2 is SVGIG (reference sequence). V dropped 2 bases and J dropped 3 bases, with 20 bases sitting between them. The CDR3 is 17 residues long.